The 27 T cell receptor beta chains below all came from one sample that was sequenced in a study of chemoradiotherapy in HPV16-positive cancers. Only in-frame clones appear in the TCRdb table, and some are missing; sequencing was by immunoSEQ multiplex PCR. The sample consists of about 20,000 clones, about 87% of them appearing once. The material sequenced was blood, taken from a patient who underwent chemoradiotherapy. The receptors here all came from a human donor with HPV-associated anogenital cancer.

The chain couples TRBV10-2 to TRBJ1-1; maybe TRBD1 (5 bases). Trimming pared 0 bases from V and 6 bases from J, leaving 11 bases between. This CDR3 has 14 amino acids. CDR1 is WSHSY and CDR2 is SAAADI in the germline V gene. The CDR3 DNA reads as TGCGCCAGCAGTGAGTCGGGACCTCTAGCTGAAGCTTTCTTT. Translated: CASSESGPLAEAFF.

The rearrangement joins TRBV6-1 to TRBJ1-5; TRBD1 is a possible D gene (6 bases). With 1 base removed from V and 5 bases from J, the gap between germline ends came to 9 bases. The CDR3 length is 14 residues. Per the germline V gene, CDR1 is MNHNS and CDR2 is SASEGT. DNA of the CDR3: TGTGCCAGCAGTGAAGTACAGGGCTATCAGCCCCAGCATTTT. The encoded protein is CASSEVQGYQPQHF.

The V call is TRBV27, the J call TRBJ2-5, with 8 bases lining up with TRBD1. This CDR3 is 15 amino acids long. Germline assignment: CDR1 MNHEY and CDR2 SMNVEV (reference sequence). V dropped 5 bases and J dropped 2; count of bases not matched to a gene: 7. DNA for the CDR3: TGTGCCAGCAGTGCGACAGGGGCCGAACAAGAGACCCAGTACTTC. Translating it yields CASSATGAEQETQYF.

This chain joins TRBV5-6 and TRBJ2-1, with a weak D call TRBD2 (6 bases). This CDR3 has 14 amino acids. Germline loops: CDR1 SGHDT, CDR2 YYEEEE. V shed 4 bases and J shed 3 bases, with 11 bases lying between them. The DNA for the CDR3 is TGTGCCAGCAGCCTAGGACTAAACTACAATGAGCAGTTCTTC. As protein: CASSLGLNYNEQFF.

V gene TRBV7-2 combines with J gene TRBJ2-2; no firm D call. Germline CDR1 and CDR2: SGHTA and FQGNSA. The length of the CDR3 is 11 residues. Trimming cost V 7 bases and J 7 bases, with 7 bases left between them. CDR3 loop: CASMADGELFF. The DNA of the CDR3 is TGTGCCAGCATGGCTGACGGGGAGCTGTTTTTT.

The chain recombines TRBV18 with TRBJ2-3; possibly TRBD2 for D (6 bases). Trimming stripped 1 base from V and 5 bases from J, with 19 bases between. This CDR3 has 17 residues. In germline, CDR1 is KGHSH, CDR2 LQKENI. Written as DNA, the CDR3 is TGTGCCAGCTCACCACTCGGCAAGGGATCCGGGGGAGATACGCAGTATTTT. Translating it yields CASSPLGKGSGGDTQYF.

This chain links TRBV5-4 with TRBJ2-2; TRBD1 aligns across 9 bases. Germline CDR1 and CDR2: SGHNT and YYREEE (reference sequence). CDR3 length: 14 residues. V was clipped by 3 bases and J by 8 bases; unmatched bases: 5. For the CDR3, the DNA is TGTGCCAGCAGCTCTACAGGGGGCGTGGGGGAGCTGTTTTTT. Amino acids: CASSSTGGVGELFF.

The chain employs TRBV5-4 and TRBJ2-5, with unresolved D. The DNA matches TRBJ2-7 better at its end, which makes the J call doubtful. There are 15 residues in the CDR3. Looked up from germline, CDR1 is SGHNT and CDR2 is YYREEE (reference sequence). Written as DNA, the CDR3 is TGTGCCAGCTCGTCACCGAGTGGTAACTCCTACGAGCAGTACTTC. It is translated as CASSSPSGNSYEQYF.

The V and J genes are TRBV7-2 and TRBJ1-5; TRBD1 is a possible D gene (6 bases). The CDR3 covers 15 residues. V lost 1 base, J lost 3 bases, and 10 bases lay in between. Per germline, CDR1 SGHTA and CDR2 FQGNSA. CDR3 sequence (DNA): TGTGCCAGCAGCTTAGAGGGACACCCCAATCAGCCCCAGCATTTT. This codes for CASSLEGHPNQPQHF.

J is TRBJ2-2 and V is TRBV6-1; D is possibly TRBD1 (5 bases). The V gene lost 6 bases and the J gene lost 3 bases, with 11 bases spanning the gap. This CDR3 comprises 14 residues. In germline, CDR1 is MNHNS, CDR2 SASEGT. CDR3 sequence (DNA): TGTGCCAGCAGGACAGACGGAGACACCGGGGAGCTGTTTTTT. Amino acid sequence: CASRTDGDTGELFF.

The rearrangement joins TRBV5-4 to TRBJ1-1, with TRBD1 matching 7 bases. Germline CDR1 reads SGHNT; CDR2 reads YYREEE (reference sequence). J was trimmed by 5 bases and V by 2 bases; bases with no gene match: 15. The CDR3 contains 17 residues. CDR3 residues: CASSFYRGPTGRTEAFF. As DNA, the CDR3 is TGTGCCAGCAGCTTCTACAGGGGTCCGACGGGCAGGACTGAAGCTTTCTTT. The full variable domain, rest sourced from reference TRBV5-4 and TRBJ1-1, is ETGVTQSPTHLIKTRGQQVTLRCSSQSGHNTVSWYQQALGQGPQFIFQYYREEENGRGNFPPRFSGLQFPNYSSELNVNALELDDSALYLCASSFYRGPTGRTEAFFGQGTRLTVV.

V is TRBV25-1 and J is TRBJ2-1, with 9 bases identical to TRBD2. Germline loops: CDR1 MGHDK, CDR2 SYGVNS. The J segment lost 15 bases and the V segment lost 2 bases, leaving 11 bases of the junction unmatched. CDR3 length: 14 amino acids. In DNA form, the CDR3 reads TGTGCCAGCAGTGAAGGTCTAGCGGGGAGCCGGTGGTTCTTC. This translates into CASSEGLAGSRWFF.

DNA for the CDR3: TGTGCCAGTAGTATGTCCGGAAGGCGGTACGATACGCAGTATTTT. It specifies CASSMSGRRYDTQYF. This rearrangement joins TRBV19 to TRBJ2-3; D call uncertain. V was clipped by 3 bases and J by 6 bases, with 16 bases between them. The CDR3 is 15 amino acids. CDR1 is LNHDA, CDR2 SQIVND, per germline (reference sequence).

The V call is TRBV15, the J call TRBJ2-1; TRBD2 aligns across 8 bases. CDR1 is LNHNV, CDR2 YYDKDF, per germline (reference sequence). The CDR3 contains 14 residues. The V gene end was trimmed by 1 base and the J gene end by 7 bases; junction bases not matched to a gene: 3. The CDR3 coding sequence is TGTGCCACCAGCAGAGCGGGGGGGGGAAATGAGCAGTTCTTC. As protein: CATSRAGGGNEQFF.

The rearrangement joins TRBV18 to TRBJ2-7; D is unresolved. CDR1 and CDR2 from the germline V gene are KGHSH and LQKENI. The V gene lost 2 bases and the J gene lost 2 bases, with 7 bases spanning the gap. The CDR3 runs 13 residues. The CDR3 loop reads CASSPTATYEQYF. The CDR3 bases are TGTGCCAGCTCACCAACAGCCACCTACGAGCAGTACTTC.

This chain joins TRBV5-8 and TRBJ1-2, with 10 bases matching TRBD1. Per the germline V gene, CDR1 is SGHTS and CDR2 is YDEGEE. This CDR3 has 15 amino acids. Losses at the gene ends were 0 bases for V and 8 bases for J; bases not matched to a gene: 7. The CDR3, as DNA: TGTGCCAGCAGCTTGGGGTCGGGACAGGGGTACGGCTACACCTTC. Amino acid sequence: CASSLGSGQGYGYTF. Filled out from reference TRBV5-8 and TRBJ1-2, the complete variable domain reads EAGVTQSPTHLIKTRGQQATLRCSPISGHTSVYWYQQALGLGLQFLLWYDEGEERNRGNFPPRFSGRQFPNYSSELNVNALELEDSALYLCASSLGSGQGYGYTFGSGTRLTVV.

This chain joins TRBV9 and TRBJ2-1, with 7 nucleotides matching TRBD2. Trimming removed 0 bases from V and 0 bases from J; junction bases left unmatched: 6. From germline, CDR1 is SGDLS and CDR2 YYNGEE. CDR3 size: 17 residues. In DNA form, the CDR3 reads TGTGCCAGCAGCGTAGGGGGACTACCGAGCTCCTACAATGAGCAGTTCTTC. Amino acid sequence: CASSVGGLPSSYNEQFF.

The chain employs TRBV6-1 and TRBJ2-1, with D maybe TRBD2 (5 bases). Looked up from germline, CDR1 is MNHNS and CDR2 is SASEGT. Trimming took 2 bases from V and 6 from J, leaving 8 bases between them. The CDR3 has 13 residues. The chain's CDR3 is CASSERLPNEQFF. CDR3 bases: TGTGCCAGCAGTGAACGACTACCCAATGAGCAGTTCTTC.

This rearrangement joins TRBV2 to TRBJ1-5, with 7 bases identical to TRBD1. CDR1 is SNHLY and CDR2 is FYNNEI in the germline V gene. The J segment lost 0 bases and the V segment lost 4 bases, leaving 3 bases of the junction unmatched. This CDR3 has 15 amino acids. The CDR3 DNA sequence: TGTGCCAGCAGTGCGGACAGGAGTAGCAATCAGCCCCAGCATTTT. Protein sequence: CASSADRSSNQPQHF.

This clone has only one observation. This chain joins TRBV19 and TRBJ1-5, with D hard to call. Per the germline V gene, CDR1 is LNHDA and CDR2 is SQIVND (reference sequence). Deletions cut 3 bases from V and 3 bases from J, with 6 bases between. The CDR3 covers 13 residues. Here the CDR3 reads CASSISINQPQHF. In DNA form, the CDR3 reads TGTGCCAGTAGTATTTCGATCAATCAGCCCCAGCATTTT. Full variable domain (remainder filled in from reference TRBV19 and TRBJ1-5): DGGITQSPKYLFRKEGQNVTLSCEQNLNHDAMYWYRQDPGQGLRLIYYSQIVNDFQKGDIAEGYSVSREKKESFPLTVTSAQKNPTAFYLCASSISINQPQHFGDGTRLSIL.

V and J are TRBV5-1 and TRBJ2-7, with unresolved D. Germline-derived CDR1 and CDR2 are SGHRS and YFSETQ. Trimming left V 0 bases short and J 6 bases short, with 13 bases between. The CDR3 is 14 residues long. CDR3 amino acids: CASSLEGFPSEQYF. For the CDR3, the DNA is TGCGCCAGCAGCTTGGAAGGGTTCCCATCCGAGCAGTACTTC.

The chain uses TRBV5-1 and TRBJ1-5, with D perhaps TRBD1 (6 bases). V lost 4 bases and J lost 6, with 11 bases in between. The germline V gene encodes CDR1 SGHRS and CDR2 YFSETQ. The CDR3 runs to 13 residues. The CDR3 protein is CASSEGEGQPQHF. CDR3 nucleotides: TGCGCCAGCAGCGAGGGGGAGGGTCAGCCCCAGCATTTT. Supplemented by reference TRBV5-1 and TRBJ1-5, the full variable domain reads KAGVTQTPRYLIKTRGQQVTLSCSPISGHRSVSWYQQTPGQGLQFLFEYFSETQRNKGNFPGRFSGRQFSNSRSEMNVSTLELGDSALYLCASSEGEGQPQHFGDGTRLSIL.

The chain recombines TRBV9 with TRBJ1-3; D remains ambiguous. The CDR3 length is 15 residues. The germline V gene encodes CDR1 SGDLS and CDR2 YYNGEE. Trimming removed 7 bases from V and 2 bases from J, with 16 bases in between. This chain's CDR3 is CASSQAPVAGNTIYF. The CDR3 DNA reads as TGTGCCAGCTCCCAGGCCCCTGTGGCTGGAAACACCATATATTTT.

The gene calls are TRBV4-2 and TRBJ2-5; 14 bases line up with TRBD2. J lost 5 bases, V lost 1 base, and 9 bases had no gene match. Germline CDR1 reads LGHNA; CDR2 reads YNFKEQ. The CDR3 extends over 18 amino acids. The CDR3: CASSQGTSGGPVGETQYF. CDR3 bases: TGTGCCAGCAGCCAAGGGACTAGCGGGGGGCCGGTGGGGGAGACCCAGTACTTC.

CDR3 region: CSVETGQGLVNEQFF. The CDR3 DNA sequence: TGCAGCGTTGAAACGGGACAGGGGCTGGTTAATGAGCAGTTCTTC. This chain links TRBV29-1 with TRBJ2-1; the match to TRBD1 covers 10 bases. This CDR3 has 15 amino acids. Germline trimming cut 2 bases from V and 7 bases from J; bases unmatched to any gene: 8. Germline lookup yields CDR1 SQVTM and CDR2 ANQGSEA.

V gene TRBV19 combines with J gene TRBJ1-1; D is undetermined. Trimming took off 4 bases at V and 4 bases at J, with 10 bases between the two ends. Looked up from germline, CDR1 is LNHDA and CDR2 is SQIVND (reference sequence). CDR3 length: 13 amino acids. CDR3 nucleotide sequence: TGTGCCAGTAGTAAAGCCGCGGGCACTGAAGCTTTCTTT. This codes for CASSKAAGTEAFF. Full variable domain (missing parts from reference TRBV19 and TRBJ1-1): DGGITQSPKYLFRKEGQNVTLSCEQNLNHDAMYWYRQDPGQGLRLIYYSQIVNDFQKGDIAEGYSVSREKKESFPLTVTSAQKNPTAFYLCASSKAAGTEAFFGQGTRLTVV.

The chain couples TRBV4-1 to TRBJ2-2; D gene ambiguous. Trimming took off 0 bases at V and 6 bases at J, with 11 bases between the two ends. The CDR3 sequence is 15 residues long. Germline-derived CDR1 and CDR2 are MGHRA and YSYEKL. CDR3 sequence: CASSQEGVGSGELFF. As DNA, the CDR3 is TGCGCCAGCAGCCAAGAAGGTGTGGGTTCCGGGGAGCTGTTTTTT.